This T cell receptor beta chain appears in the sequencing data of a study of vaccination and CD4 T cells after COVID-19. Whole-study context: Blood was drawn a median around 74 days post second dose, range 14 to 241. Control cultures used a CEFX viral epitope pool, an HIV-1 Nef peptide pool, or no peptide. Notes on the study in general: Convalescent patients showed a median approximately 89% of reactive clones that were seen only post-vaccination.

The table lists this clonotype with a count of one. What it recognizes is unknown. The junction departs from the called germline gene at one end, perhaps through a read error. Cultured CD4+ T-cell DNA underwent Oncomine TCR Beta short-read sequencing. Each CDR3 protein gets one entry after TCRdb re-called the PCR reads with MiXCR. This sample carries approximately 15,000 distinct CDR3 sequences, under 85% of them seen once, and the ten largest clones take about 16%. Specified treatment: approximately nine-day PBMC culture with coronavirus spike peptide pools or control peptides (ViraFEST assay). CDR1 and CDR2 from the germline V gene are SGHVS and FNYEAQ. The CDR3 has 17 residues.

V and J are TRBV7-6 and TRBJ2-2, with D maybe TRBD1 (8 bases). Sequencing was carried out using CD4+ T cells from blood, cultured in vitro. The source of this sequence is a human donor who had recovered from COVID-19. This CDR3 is CASSLAGDRGMGGELFF. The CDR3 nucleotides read TGTGCTAGCAGCTTAGCGGGCGACAGGGGAATGGGCGGGGAGCTGTTTTTT.